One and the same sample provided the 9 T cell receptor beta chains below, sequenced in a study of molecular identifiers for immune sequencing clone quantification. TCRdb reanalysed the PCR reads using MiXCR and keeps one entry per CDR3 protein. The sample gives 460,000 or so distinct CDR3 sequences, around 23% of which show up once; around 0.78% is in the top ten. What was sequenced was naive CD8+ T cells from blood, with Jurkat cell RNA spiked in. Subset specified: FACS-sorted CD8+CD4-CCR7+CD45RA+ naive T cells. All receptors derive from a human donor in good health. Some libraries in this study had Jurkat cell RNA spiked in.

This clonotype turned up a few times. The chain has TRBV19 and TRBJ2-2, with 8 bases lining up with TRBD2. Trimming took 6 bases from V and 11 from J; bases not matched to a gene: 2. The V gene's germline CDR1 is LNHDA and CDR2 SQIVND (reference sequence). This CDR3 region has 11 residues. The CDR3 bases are TGTGCCAGTAGAGCGGGGGTCGAGCTGTTTTTT. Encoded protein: CASRAGVELFF.

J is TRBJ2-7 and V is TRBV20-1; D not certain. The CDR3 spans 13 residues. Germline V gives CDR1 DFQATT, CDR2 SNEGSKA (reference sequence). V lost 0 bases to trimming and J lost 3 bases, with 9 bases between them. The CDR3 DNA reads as TGCAGTGCTAGAGATCCGGTACACTACGAGCAGTACTTC. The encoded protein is CSARDPVHYEQYF.

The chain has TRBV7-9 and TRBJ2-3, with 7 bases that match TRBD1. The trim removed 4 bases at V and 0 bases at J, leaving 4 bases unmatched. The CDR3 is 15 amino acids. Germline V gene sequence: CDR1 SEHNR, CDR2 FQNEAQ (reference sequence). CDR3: CASSSGQASTDTQYF. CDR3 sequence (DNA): TGTGCCAGCAGCTCCGGACAGGCTAGCACAGATACGCAGTATTTT.

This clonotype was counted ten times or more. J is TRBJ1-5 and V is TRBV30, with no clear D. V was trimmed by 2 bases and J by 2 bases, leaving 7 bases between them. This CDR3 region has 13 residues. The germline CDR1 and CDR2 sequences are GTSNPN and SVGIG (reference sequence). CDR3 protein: CAWSLDGNQPQHF. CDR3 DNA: TGTGCCTGGAGTTTGGACGGCAATCAGCCCCAGCATTTT.

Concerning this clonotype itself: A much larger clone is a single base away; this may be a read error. The CDR3 DNA follows: TGTGCCAGCAGTTACACGGCCGGGACAGGGTTTGTCTTC. Protein sequence: CASSYTAGTGFVF. J is TRBJ2-1 and V is TRBV6-5; 9 bases map to TRBD1. This CDR3 comprises 13 residues. The germline CDR1 and CDR2 sequences are MNHEY and SVGAGI.

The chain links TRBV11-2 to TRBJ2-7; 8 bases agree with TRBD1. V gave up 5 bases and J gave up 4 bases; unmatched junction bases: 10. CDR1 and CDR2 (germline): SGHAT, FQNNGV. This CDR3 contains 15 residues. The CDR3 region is CASSLDRAFPYEQYF. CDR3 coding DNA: TGTGCCAGCAGCCTGGACAGGGCGTTTCCTTACGAGCAGTACTTC.

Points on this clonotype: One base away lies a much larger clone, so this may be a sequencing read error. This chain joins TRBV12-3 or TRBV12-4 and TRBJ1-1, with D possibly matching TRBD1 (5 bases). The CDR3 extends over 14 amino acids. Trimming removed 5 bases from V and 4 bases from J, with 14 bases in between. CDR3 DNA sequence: TGTGCCAGCAGTACCGGGGCAGGAGGCACTGAAGCTTTCTTT. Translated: CASSTGAGGTEAFF.

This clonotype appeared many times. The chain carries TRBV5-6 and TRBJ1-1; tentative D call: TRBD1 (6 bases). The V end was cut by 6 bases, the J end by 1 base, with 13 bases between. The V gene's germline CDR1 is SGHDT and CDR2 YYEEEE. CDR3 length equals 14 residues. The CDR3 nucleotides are TGTGCCAGCACAACGAGGGGGTCGAACACTGAAGCTTTCTTT. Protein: CASTTRGSNTEAFF.

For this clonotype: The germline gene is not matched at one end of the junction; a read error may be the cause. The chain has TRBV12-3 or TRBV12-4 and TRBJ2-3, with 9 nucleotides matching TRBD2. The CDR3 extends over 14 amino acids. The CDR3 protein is CASSIAGAVDTQYF. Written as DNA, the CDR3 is TGTGCCAGCAGTATAGCGGGGGCGGTAGATACGCAGTATTTT.